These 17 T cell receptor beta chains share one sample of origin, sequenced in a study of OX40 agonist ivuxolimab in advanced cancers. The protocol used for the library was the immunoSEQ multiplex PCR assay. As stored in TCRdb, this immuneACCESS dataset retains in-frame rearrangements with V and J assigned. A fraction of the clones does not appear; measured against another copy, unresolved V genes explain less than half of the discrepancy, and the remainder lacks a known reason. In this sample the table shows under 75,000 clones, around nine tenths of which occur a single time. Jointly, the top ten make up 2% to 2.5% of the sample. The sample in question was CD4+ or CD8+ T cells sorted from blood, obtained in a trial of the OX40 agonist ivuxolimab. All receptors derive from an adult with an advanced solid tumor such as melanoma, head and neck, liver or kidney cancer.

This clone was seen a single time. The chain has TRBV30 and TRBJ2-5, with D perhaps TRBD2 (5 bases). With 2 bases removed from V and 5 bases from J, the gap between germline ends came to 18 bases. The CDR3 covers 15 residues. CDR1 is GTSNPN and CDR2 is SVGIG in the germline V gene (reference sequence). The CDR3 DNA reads TGTGCCTGGAGTTCCAACAAGAAGGGAGAGGAGACCCAGTACTTC. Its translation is CAWSSNKKGEETQYF.

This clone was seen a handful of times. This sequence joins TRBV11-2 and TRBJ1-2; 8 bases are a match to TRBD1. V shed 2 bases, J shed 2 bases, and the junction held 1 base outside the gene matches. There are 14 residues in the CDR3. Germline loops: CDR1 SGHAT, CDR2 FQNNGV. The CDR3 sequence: CASSLNRGNYGYTF. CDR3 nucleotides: TGTGCCAGCAGCTTAAACAGGGGGAACTATGGCTACACCTTC.

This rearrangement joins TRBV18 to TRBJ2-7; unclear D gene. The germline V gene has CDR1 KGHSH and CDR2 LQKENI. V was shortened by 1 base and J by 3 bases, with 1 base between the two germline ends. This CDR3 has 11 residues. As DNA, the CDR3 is TGTGCCAGCTCACCACGCTACGAGCAGTACTTC. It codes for CASSPRYEQYF. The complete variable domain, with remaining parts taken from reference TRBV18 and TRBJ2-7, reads NAGVMQNPRHLVRRRGQEARLRCSPMKGHSHVYWYRQLPEEGLKFMVYLQKENIIDESGMPKERFSAEFPKEGPSILRIQQVVRGDSAAYFCASSPRYEQYFGPGTRLTVT.

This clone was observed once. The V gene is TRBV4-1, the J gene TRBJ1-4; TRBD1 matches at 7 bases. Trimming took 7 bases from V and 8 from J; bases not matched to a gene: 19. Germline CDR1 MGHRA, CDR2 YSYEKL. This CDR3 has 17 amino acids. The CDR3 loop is CASTRGTATQGNEKLFF. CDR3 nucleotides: TGCGCCAGCACCCGAGGGACAGCCACCCAAGGGAACGAAAAACTGTTTTTT.

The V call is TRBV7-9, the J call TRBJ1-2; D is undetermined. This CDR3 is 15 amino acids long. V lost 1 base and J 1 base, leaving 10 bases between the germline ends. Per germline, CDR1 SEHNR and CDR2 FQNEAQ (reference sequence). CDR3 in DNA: TGTGCCAGCAGCTTAGTTCCGGTGCTTAACTATGGCTACACCTTC. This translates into CASSLVPVLNYGYTF.

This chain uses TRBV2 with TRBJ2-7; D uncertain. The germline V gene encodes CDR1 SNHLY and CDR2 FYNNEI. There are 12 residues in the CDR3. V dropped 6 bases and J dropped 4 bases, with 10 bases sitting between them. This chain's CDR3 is CASSLDRYEQYF. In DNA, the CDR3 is TGTGCCAGCAGCTTGGACCGGTACGAGCAGTACTTC.

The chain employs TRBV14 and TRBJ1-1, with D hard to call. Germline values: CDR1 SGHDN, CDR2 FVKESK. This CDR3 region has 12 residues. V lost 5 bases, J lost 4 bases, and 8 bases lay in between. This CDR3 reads CASSTLLTEAFF. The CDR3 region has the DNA TGTGCCAGCAGCACCCTCCTCACTGAAGCTTTCTTT.

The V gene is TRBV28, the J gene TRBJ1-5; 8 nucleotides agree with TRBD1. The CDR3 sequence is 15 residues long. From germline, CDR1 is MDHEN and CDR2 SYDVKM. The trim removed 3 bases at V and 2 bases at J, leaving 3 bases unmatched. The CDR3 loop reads CASSFAGQGNQPQHF. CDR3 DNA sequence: TGTGCCAGCAGTTTCGCGGGACAGGGCAATCAGCCCCAGCATTTT.

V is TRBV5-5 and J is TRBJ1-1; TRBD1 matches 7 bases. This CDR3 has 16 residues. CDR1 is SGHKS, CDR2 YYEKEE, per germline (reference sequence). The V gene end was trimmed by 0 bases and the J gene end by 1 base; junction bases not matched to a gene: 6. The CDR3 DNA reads TGTGCCAGCAGCTTGGTTGGGAGACAGGGGAACACTGAAGCTTTCTTT. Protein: CASSLVGRQGNTEAFF.

CDR3 sequence (DNA): TGTGCCAGCAGCCACCTCCAAGAGACCCAGTACTTC. This encodes CASSHLQETQYF. The V and J genes are TRBV5-4 and TRBJ2-5; D gene unclear. Trimming cost V 4 bases and J 1 base, with 5 bases left between them. The CDR3 contains 12 residues. Germline CDR1 SGHNT, CDR2 YYREEE (reference sequence).

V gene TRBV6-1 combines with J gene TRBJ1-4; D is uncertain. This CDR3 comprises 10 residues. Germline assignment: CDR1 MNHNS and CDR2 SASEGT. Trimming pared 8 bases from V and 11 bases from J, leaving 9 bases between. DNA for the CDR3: TGTGCCAGCTGGTCCTCCAAACTGTTTTTT. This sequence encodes CASWSSKLFF.

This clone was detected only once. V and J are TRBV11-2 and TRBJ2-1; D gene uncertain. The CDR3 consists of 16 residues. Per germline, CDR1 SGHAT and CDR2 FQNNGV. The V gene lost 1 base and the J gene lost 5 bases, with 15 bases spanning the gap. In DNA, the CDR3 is TGTGCCAGCAGCTTAGGCGGCCTCGTATGGGACAATGAGCAGTTCTTC. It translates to CASSLGGLVWDNEQFF.

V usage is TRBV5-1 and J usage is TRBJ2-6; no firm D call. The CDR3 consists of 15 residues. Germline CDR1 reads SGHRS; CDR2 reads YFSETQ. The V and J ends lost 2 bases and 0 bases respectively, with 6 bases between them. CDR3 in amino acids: CASSLTNSGANVLTF. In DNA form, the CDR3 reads TGCGCCAGCAGCTTAACGAACTCTGGGGCCAACGTCCTGACTTTC.

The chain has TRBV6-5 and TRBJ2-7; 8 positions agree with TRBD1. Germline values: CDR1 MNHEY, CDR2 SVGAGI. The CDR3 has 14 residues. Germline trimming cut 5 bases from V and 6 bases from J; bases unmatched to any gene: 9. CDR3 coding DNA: TGTGCCAGCAGTCGGACAGGGACCAGTTTCGAGCAGTACTTC. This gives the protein CASSRTGTSFEQYF.

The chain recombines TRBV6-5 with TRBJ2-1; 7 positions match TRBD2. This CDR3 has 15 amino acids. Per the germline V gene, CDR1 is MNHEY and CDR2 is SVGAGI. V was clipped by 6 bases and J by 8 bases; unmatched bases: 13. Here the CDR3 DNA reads TGTGCCAGCAGCCCGCCGGGACTATACGGCGATGAGCAGTTCTTC. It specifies CASSPPGLYGDEQFF.

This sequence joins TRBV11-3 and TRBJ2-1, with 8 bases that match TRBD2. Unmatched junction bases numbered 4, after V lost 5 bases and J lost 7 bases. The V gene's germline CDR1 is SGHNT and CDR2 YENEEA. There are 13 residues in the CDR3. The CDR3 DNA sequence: TGTGCCAGCAGCGGGACTAGGACTAATGAGCAGTTCTTC. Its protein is CASSGTRTNEQFF. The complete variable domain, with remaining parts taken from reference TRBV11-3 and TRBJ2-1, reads EAGVVQSPRYKIIEKKQPVAFWCNPISGHNTLYWYLQNLGQGPELLIRYENEEAVDDSQLPKDRFSAERLKGVDSTLKIQPAELGDSAVYLCASSGTRTNEQFFGPGTRLTVL.

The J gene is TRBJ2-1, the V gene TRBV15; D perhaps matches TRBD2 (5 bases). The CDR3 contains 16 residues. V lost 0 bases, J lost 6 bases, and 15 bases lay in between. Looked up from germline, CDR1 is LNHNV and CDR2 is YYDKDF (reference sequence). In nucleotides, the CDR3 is TGTGCCACCAGCAGAGATTTTGCGGGTCTGGGCAATGAGCAGTTCTTC. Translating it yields CATSRDFAGLGNEQFF.